Each of the 14 T cell receptor beta chains below was sequenced from the same sample in a study of PD-L1 blockade in urothelial cancer. Time point of the sample: pretreatment peripheral blood. Data came from immunoSEQ multiplex PCR; TCRdb stores just in-frame clones and leaves some out. The sample lists about 50,000 clones, about 88% occurring once. This specimen consisted of PBMCs, obtained around atezolizumab (anti-PD-L1) treatment. Receptors originate from a man aged 65 to 79 with urothelial cancer.

The V and J genes are TRBV19 and TRBJ2-3, with 9 bases that match TRBD1. This CDR3 region has 16 residues. With V trimmed by 4 bases and J by 3 bases, 8 bases remained unmatched. Germline-derived CDR1 and CDR2 are LNHDA and SQIVND (reference sequence). CDR3 amino acids: CASSNEQGATTDTQYF. CDR3 bases: TGTGCCAGTAGTAACGAACAGGGGGCGACGACAGATACGCAGTATTTT.

This clone was detected once. The V gene is TRBV19, the J gene TRBJ2-2; D call uncertain. The CDR3 consists of 13 residues. CDR1 is LNHDA and CDR2 is SQIVND in the germline V gene (reference sequence). The V gene lost 8 bases and the J gene lost 0 bases, with 7 bases spanning the gap. The chain's CDR3 is CASDIANTGELFF. CDR3 bases: TGTGCCAGTGACATCGCGAACACCGGGGAGCTGTTTTTT. Drawing the rest from reference TRBV19 and TRBJ2-2, the complete variable domain is DGGITQSPKYLFRKEGQNVTLSCEQNLNHDAMYWYRQDPGQGLRLIYYSQIVNDFQKGDIAEGYSVSREKKESFPLTVTSAQKNPTAFYLCASDIANTGELFFGEGSRLTVL.

The chain uses TRBV29-1 and TRBJ1-5; 10 bases fit TRBD1. The CDR3 consists of 13 residues. Germline V CDR1 and CDR2: SQVTM, ANQGSEA. V trimming: 4 bases; J trimming: 6 bases; junction bases outside the gene matches: 3. As DNA, the CDR3 is TGCAGCGTTGGGACAGGGGGGAGTCAGCCCCAGCATTTT. Protein: CSVGTGGSQPQHF.

The V call is TRBV18, the J call TRBJ1-2, with D possibly matching TRBD1 (5 bases). Germline V gene data show CDR1 as KGHSH and CDR2 as LQKENI. With 1 base removed from V and 2 bases from J, the gap between germline ends came to 5 bases. The CDR3 has 13 amino acids. CDR3 coding DNA: TGTGCCAGCTCACCACGGACAAACTATGGCTACACCTTC. Translation gives CASSPRTNYGYTF.

The chain joins TRBV9 to TRBJ2-1, with 16 bases matching TRBD2. The V gene end was trimmed by 4 bases and the J gene end by 6 bases; junction bases not matched to a gene: 7. CDR3 length equals 17 residues. Germline CDR1 is SGDLS and CDR2 is YYNGEE. The DNA for the CDR3 is TGTGCCAGCAGCTCGGGACTAGCGGGAGGGCCGGGCAATGAGCAGTTCTTC. Protein sequence: CASSSGLAGGPGNEQFF.

The chain uses TRBV5-4 and TRBJ2-7, with TRBD1 as a possible D gene (5 bases). Germline loops: CDR1 SGHNT, CDR2 YYREEE (reference sequence). Trimming pared 4 bases from V and 2 bases from J, leaving 16 bases between. CDR3 length: 15 amino acids. The CDR3 protein is CASSLTGQIPYEQYF. The CDR3 nucleotides are TGTGCCAGCAGCCTCACCGGACAAATCCCCTACGAGCAGTACTTC.

The chain joins TRBV6-1 to TRBJ2-7; D remains ambiguous. CDR1 and CDR2 (germline): MNHNS, SASEGT. Trimming removed 5 bases from V and 3 bases from J, with 11 bases in between. This CDR3 has 13 residues. CDR3 protein: CASSLVRIYEQYF. In DNA form, the CDR3 reads TGTGCCAGCAGTCTCGTGAGGATCTACGAGCAGTACTTC.

The gene calls are TRBV5-1 and TRBJ1-2; 9 bases match TRBD1. The CDR3 spans 14 residues. Germline V gene sequence: CDR1 SGHRS, CDR2 YFSETQ. Unmatched junction bases numbered 8, after V lost 4 bases and J lost 7 bases. CDR3 bases: TGCGCCAGCAGCCGCATGGGACAGGGTCTTGGCTACACCTTC. Its protein is CASSRMGQGLGYTF.

This clone was counted only a few times. The chain combines TRBV5-5 with TRBJ2-1, with unresolved D. V was clipped by 0 bases and J by 15 bases, with 22 bases between them. The CDR3 sequence is 15 residues long. Germline V gene lookup returns CDR1 SGHKS and CDR2 YYEKEE (reference sequence). CDR3 nucleotides: TGTGCCAGCAGCTTGGATCCTGGCCAAACCCGATCTCGGTTCTTC. The encoded protein is CASSLDPGQTRSRFF.

The CDR3 DNA reads as TGTGCCAGCAGCCCCACGCCGGGACAGAGCTACGAGCAGTACTTC. It specifies CASSPTPGQSYEQYF. This sequence joins TRBV7-3 and TRBJ2-7; 7 bases are a match to TRBD1. Per the germline V gene, CDR1 is SGHTA and CDR2 is FQGTGA. The J segment lost 3 bases and the V segment lost 5 bases, leaving 10 bases of the junction unmatched. CDR3 length equals 15 residues.

The chain employs TRBV5-1 and TRBJ2-2, with 8 nucleotides matching TRBD1. The germline CDR1 and CDR2 sequences are SGHRS and YFSETQ. This CDR3 spans 14 amino acids. V lost 7 bases to trimming and J lost 0 bases; unmatched junction nucleotides: 2. CDR3 in amino acids: CASRGQANTGELFF. The DNA of the CDR3 is TGCGCCAGCCGGGGACAGGCGAACACCGGGGAGCTGTTTTTT.

This rearrangement joins TRBV28 to TRBJ2-2; 15 bases agree with TRBD2. The CDR3 has 16 residues. Germline trimming cut 6 bases from V and 8 bases from J; bases unmatched to any gene: 7. In germline, CDR1 is MDHEN, CDR2 SYDVKM. The CDR3 protein is CASSYRTSGRAGELFF. The CDR3 region has the DNA TGTGCCAGCAGCTACCGGACTAGCGGGAGGGCGGGGGAGCTGTTTTTT.

The CDR3 DNA sequence: TGTGCCAGCAAGGTAATAGGGAGTAGCAATCAGCCCCAGCATTTT. Encoded protein: CASKVIGSSNQPQHF. This sequence joins TRBV6-1 and TRBJ1-5, with D unclear. The CDR3 extends over 15 amino acids. Germline V gene sequence: CDR1 MNHNS, CDR2 SASEGT. V lost 7 bases and J lost 0, with 13 bases in between.

This chain uses TRBV18 with TRBJ1-2; TRBD1 might be the D (6 bases). CDR3 length equals 14 residues. Trimming removed 3 bases from V and 4 bases from J, with 12 bases in between. Per germline, CDR1 KGHSH and CDR2 LQKENI. The CDR3 DNA reads as TGTGCCAGCTCACCCACAGGGTTTGCCTATGGCTACACCTTC. This encodes CASSPTGFAYGYTF.